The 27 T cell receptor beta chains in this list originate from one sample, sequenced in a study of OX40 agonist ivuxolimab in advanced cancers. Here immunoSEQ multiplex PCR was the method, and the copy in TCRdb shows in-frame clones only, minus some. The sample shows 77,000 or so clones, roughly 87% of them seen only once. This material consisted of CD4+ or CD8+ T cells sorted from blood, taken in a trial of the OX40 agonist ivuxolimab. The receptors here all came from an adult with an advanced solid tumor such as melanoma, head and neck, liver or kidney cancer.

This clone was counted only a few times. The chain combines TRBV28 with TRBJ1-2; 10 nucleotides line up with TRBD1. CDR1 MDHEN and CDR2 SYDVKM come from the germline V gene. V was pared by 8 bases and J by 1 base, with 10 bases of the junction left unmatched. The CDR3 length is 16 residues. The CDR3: CASDPGTGVDNYGYTF. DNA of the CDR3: TGTGCCAGCGACCCAGGGACAGGGGTTGATAACTATGGCTACACCTTC.

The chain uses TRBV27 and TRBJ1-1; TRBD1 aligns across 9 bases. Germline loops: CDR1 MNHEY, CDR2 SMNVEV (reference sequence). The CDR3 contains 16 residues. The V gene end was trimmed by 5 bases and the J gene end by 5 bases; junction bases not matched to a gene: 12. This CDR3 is CASSPHPGTGPTEAFF. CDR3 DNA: TGTGCCAGCAGTCCCCATCCCGGGACAGGGCCGACTGAAGCTTTCTTT.

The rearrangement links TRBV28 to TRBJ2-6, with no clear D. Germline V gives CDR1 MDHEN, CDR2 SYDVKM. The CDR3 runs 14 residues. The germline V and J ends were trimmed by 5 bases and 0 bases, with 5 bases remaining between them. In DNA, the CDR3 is TGTGCCAGCAGTCTCTTCTCTGGGGCCAACGTCCTGACTTTC. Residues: CASSLFSGANVLTF.

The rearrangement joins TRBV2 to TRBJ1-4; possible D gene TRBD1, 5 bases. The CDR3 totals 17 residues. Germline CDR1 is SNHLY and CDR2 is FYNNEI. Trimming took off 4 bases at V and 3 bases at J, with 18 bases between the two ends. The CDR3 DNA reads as TGTGCCAGCAGTGGGGCGGCAGGGTACGGAGCTAATGAAAAACTGTTTTTT. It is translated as CASSGAAGYGANEKLFF.

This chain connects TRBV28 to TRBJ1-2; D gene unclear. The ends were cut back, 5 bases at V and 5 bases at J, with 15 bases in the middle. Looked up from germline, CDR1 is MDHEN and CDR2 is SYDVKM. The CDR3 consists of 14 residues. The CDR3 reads CASSPPTGYYGYTF. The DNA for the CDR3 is TGTGCCAGCAGTCCCCCGACGGGTTATTATGGCTACACCTTC.

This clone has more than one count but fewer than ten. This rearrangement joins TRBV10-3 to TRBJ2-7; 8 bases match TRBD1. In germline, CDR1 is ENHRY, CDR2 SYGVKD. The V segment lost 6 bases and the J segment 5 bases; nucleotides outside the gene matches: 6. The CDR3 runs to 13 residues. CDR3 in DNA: TGTGCCATCAGGCGGACAGGGCCCGACGAGCAGTACTTC. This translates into CAIRRTGPDEQYF.

CDR3 in DNA: TGTGCCAGCAGCTCAGGGACCCGAGCTAACTATGGCTACACCTTC. It is translated as CASSSGTRANYGYTF. This sequence joins TRBV5-8 and TRBJ1-2; tentative D call: TRBD1 (5 bases). Germline V gene lookup returns CDR1 SGHTS and CDR2 YDEGEE. Trimming shortened V by 3 bases and J by 0 bases, and 12 bases separated the two germline ends. The CDR3 is made up of 15 amino acids.

CDR3 loop: CASSLDGNGYTF. CDR3 DNA sequence: TGTGCCAGCAGCTTAGATGGTAATGGCTACACCTTC. This chain connects TRBV7-2 to TRBJ1-2; D not resolved. This CDR3 is built from 12 residues. Between the trimmed V and J ends, which lost 1 base and 6 bases, there was a span of 6 bases. Germline CDR1 reads SGHTA; CDR2 reads FQGNSA.

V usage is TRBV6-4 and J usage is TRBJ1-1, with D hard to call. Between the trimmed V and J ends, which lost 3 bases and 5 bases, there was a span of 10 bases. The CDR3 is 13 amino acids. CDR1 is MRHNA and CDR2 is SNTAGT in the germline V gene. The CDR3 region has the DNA TGTGCCAGCAGTGAAACGTCCGGGACTGAAGCTTTCTTT. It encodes CASSETSGTEAFF.

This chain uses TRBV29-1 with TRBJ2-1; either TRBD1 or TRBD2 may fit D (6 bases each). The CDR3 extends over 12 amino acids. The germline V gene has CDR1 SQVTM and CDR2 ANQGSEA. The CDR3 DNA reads TGCAGTGCGGGACACTCCTACAATGAGCAGTTCTTC. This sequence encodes CSAGHSYNEQFF.

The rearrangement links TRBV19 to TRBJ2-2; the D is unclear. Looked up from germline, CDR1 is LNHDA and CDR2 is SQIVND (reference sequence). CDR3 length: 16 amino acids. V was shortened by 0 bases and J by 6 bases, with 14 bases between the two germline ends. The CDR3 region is CASSIDRLAGPGELFF. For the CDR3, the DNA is TGTGCCAGTAGTATAGATCGTCTGGCAGGCCCCGGGGAGCTGTTTTTT.

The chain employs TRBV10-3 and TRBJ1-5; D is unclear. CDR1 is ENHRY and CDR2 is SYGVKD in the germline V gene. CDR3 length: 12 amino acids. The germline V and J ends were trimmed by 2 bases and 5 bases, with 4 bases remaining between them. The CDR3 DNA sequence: TGTGCCATCAGTGAGCAGGATCAGCCCCAGCATTTT. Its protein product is CAISEQDQPQHF.

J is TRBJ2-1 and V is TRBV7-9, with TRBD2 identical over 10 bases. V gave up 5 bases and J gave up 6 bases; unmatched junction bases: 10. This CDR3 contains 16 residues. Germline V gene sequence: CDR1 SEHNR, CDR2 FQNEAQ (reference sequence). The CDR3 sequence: CASSRIASGGLNEQFF. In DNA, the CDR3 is TGTGCCAGCAGCCGAATTGCTAGCGGGGGTCTCAATGAGCAGTTCTTC.

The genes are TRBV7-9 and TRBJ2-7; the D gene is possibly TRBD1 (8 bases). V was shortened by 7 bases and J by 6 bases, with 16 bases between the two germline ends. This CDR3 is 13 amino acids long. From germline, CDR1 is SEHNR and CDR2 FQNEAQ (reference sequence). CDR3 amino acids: CASNTQGGAEQYF. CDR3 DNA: TGTGCCAGCAACACACAGGGGGGGGCCGAGCAGTACTTC.

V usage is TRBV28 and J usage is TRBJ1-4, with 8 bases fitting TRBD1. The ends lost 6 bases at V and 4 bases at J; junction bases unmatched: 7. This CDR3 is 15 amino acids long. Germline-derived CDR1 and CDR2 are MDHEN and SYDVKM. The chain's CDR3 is CASSLQGAFNEKLFF. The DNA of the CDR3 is TGTGCCAGCAGCCTCCAGGGGGCCTTTAATGAAAAACTGTTTTTT.

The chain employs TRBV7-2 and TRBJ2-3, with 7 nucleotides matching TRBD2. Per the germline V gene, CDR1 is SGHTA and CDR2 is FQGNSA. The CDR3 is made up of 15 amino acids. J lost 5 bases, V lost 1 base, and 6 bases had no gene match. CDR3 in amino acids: CASSLVGGGVDTQYF. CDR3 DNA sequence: TGTGCCAGCAGCTTAGTGGGCGGGGGAGTAGATACGCAGTATTTT.

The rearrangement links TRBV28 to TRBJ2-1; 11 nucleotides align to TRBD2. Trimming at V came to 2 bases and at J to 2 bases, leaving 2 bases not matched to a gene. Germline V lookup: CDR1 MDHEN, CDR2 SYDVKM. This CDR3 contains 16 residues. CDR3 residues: CASSLLAGGAYNEQFF. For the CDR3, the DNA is TGTGCCAGCAGTTTACTAGCGGGAGGTGCCTACAATGAGCAGTTCTTC.

The CDR3 nucleotides read TGCGCCAGCAGCCCAGCCTTCTCGGGACTAGCGGCCACAGATACGCAGTATTTT. It specifies CASSPAFSGLAATDTQYF. The rearrangement links TRBV4-1 to TRBJ2-3, with 11 bases aligning to TRBD2. V trimming: 4 bases; J trimming: 2 bases; junction bases outside the gene matches: 11. Germline V lookup: CDR1 MGHRA, CDR2 YSYEKL. The CDR3 runs 18 residues.

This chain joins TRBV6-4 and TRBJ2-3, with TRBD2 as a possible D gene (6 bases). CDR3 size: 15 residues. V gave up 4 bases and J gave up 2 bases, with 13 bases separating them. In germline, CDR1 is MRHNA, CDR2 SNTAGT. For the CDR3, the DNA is TGTGCCAGCAGTGCCGGCGGGGCCCACACAGATACGCAGTATTTT. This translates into CASSAGGAHTDTQYF.

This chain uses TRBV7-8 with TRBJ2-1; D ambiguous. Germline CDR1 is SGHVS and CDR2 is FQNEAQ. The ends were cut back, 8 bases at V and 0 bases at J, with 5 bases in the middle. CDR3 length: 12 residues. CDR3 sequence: CASRISYNEQFF. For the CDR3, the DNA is TGTGCCAGCCGAATCTCCTACAATGAGCAGTTCTTC. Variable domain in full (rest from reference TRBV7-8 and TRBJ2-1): GAGVSQSPRYKVAKRGQDVALRCDPISGHVSLFWYQQALGQGPEFLTYFQNEAQLDKSGLPSDRFFAERPEGSVSTLKIQRTQQEDSAVYLCASRISYNEQFFGPGTRLTVL.

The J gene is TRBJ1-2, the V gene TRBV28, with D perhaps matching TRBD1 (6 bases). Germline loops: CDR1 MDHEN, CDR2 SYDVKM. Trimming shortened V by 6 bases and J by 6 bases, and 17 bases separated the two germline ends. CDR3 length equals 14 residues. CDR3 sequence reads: CASRISGHRNGYTF. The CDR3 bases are TGTGCCAGCAGGATATCGGGACATCGGAATGGCTACACCTTC.

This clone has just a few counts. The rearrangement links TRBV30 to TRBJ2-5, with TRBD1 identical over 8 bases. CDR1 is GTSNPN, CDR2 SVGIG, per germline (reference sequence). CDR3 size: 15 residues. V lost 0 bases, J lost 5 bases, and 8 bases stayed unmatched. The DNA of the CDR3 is TGTGCCTGGAGTGTACTGCAGGGGGCAAGGGAGACCCAGTACTTC. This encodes CAWSVLQGARETQYF.

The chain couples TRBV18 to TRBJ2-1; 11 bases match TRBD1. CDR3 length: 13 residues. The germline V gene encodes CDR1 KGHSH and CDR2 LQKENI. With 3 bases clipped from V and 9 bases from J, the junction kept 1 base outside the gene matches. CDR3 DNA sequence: TGTGCCAGCTCACCGGACAGGGGGCGTGAGCAGTTCTTC. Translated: CASSPDRGREQFF.

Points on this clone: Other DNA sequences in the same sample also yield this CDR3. The CDR3 region is CASSLQGSGELFF. DNA of the CDR3: TGTGCCAGCAGCCTACAGGGTTCCGGGGAGCTGTTTTTT. This chain joins TRBV7-2 and TRBJ2-2; possible D gene TRBD1, 6 bases. The CDR3 has 13 amino acids. V was cut by 5 bases and J by 6 bases, with 10 bases left in between. Germline V gene sequence: CDR1 SGHTA, CDR2 FQGNSA.

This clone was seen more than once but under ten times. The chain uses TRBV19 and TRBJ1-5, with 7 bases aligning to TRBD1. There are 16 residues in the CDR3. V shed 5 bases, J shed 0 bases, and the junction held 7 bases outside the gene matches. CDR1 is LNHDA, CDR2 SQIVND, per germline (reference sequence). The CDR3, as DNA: TGTGCCAGTAGTTCACAGGGGACCCATAGCAATCAGCCCCAGCATTTT. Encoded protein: CASSSQGTHSNQPQHF.

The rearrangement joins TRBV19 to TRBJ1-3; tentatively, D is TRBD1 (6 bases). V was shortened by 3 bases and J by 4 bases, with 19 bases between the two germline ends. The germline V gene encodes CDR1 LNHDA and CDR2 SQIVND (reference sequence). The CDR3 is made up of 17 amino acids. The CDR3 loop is CASSIRGGQQKGNTIYF. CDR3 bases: TGTGCCAGTAGTATCCGTGGAGGACAGCAGAAAGGAAACACCATATATTTT.

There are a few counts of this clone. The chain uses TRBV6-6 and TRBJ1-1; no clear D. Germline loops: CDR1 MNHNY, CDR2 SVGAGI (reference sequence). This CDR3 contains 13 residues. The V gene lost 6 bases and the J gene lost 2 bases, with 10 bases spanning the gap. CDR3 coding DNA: TGTGCCAGCAGCACACGATCTAACACTGAAGCTTTCTTT. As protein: CASSTRSNTEAFF.